This entry features one T cell receptor (beta chain) sequence. Methods used by the authors: Amplified reference gene primers provided the basis for estimating nucleated cell counts. Repertoires were generated with immunoSEQ multiplex PCR, while TCRdb's copy carries only in-frame clones and drops some. Clone size and V and J calls were adopted from that table, with D and trimming inferred from the DNA. The sample includes approximately 100,000 clones, approximately 83% of them seen just once. This sample stems from a study of blood T cell repertoires in COVID-19. Germline CDR1 reads LGHNA; CDR2 reads YNFKEQ. This CDR3 has 16 amino acids. With 5 bases clipped from V and 4 bases from J, the junction kept 9 bases outside the gene matches. Adults between roughly 18 and 89 years of age took part from about two dozen US areas. The study counted Cohort 3 donors as recovered given two negative PCRs, clearance, or symptom resolution.

This rearrangement joins TRBV4-2 to TRBJ2-7, with TRBD2 matching 12 bases. Specimen: PBMCs or T cells enriched from blood (not recorded which). This TCR derives from a woman aged 45-65 years who had recovered from COVID-19. The CDR3 protein is CASSGLSSGGAYEQYF. The CDR3 nucleotides are TGTGCCAGCAGCGGATTGTCTAGCGGGGGGGCTTACGAGCAGTACTTC.